What follows are 32 T cell receptor beta chains derived from one specimen sequenced in a study of T cell repertoires and HLA-DP antigens. These receptors' antigens are unknown. Clones were read by immunoSEQ multiplex PCR, and TCRdb kept only the in-frame ones, dropping some. The table includes approximately 73,000 clones, 80% detected once. The sequenced sample consisted of CD4+ T cells from PBMCs. All receptors derive from a man aged 55 to 69 in good health and CMV-seronegative.

This clone was recorded once. This chain joins TRBV18 and TRBJ1-1, with 8 bases aligning to TRBD1. Germline CDR1 KGHSH, CDR2 LQKENI. CDR3 length: 16 residues. V dropped 3 bases and J dropped 1; count of bases not matched to a gene: 7. The CDR3 protein is CASSPIYGQGNTEAFF. The CDR3 nucleotides read TGTGCCAGCTCACCCATCTATGGACAGGGGAACACTGAAGCTTTCTTT.

The chain is built from TRBV9 and TRBJ2-7, with D tentatively TRBD2 (6 bases). Germline assignment: CDR1 SGDLS and CDR2 YYNGEE. V lost 3 bases, J lost 3 bases, and 19 bases lay in between. This CDR3 comprises 16 residues. CDR3 sequence: CASSAGGGQEYYEQYF. CDR3 in DNA: TGTGCCAGCAGCGCCGGGGGTGGGCAGGAGTACTACGAGCAGTACTTC.

This chain connects TRBV4-3 to TRBJ2-3; no reliable D call. V gave up 0 bases and J gave up 6 bases, with 7 bases separating them. Germline CDR1 and CDR2: LGHNA and YSLEER. CDR3 length: 13 residues. The CDR3 coding sequence is TGCGCCAGCAGCCAAGATCAAGGGGATACGCAGTATTTT. Protein sequence: CASSQDQGDTQYF.

CDR3 sequence: CASRTQVGGLNYGYTF. The CDR3 DNA sequence: TGTGCCAGCCGAACACAGGTGGGGGGGTTGAACTATGGCTACACCTTC. The chain carries TRBV6-6 and TRBJ1-2, with D perhaps TRBD1 (5 bases). Germline lookup yields CDR1 MNHNY and CDR2 SVGAGI (reference sequence). This CDR3 comprises 16 residues. The germline V and J ends were trimmed by 8 bases and 2 bases, with 21 bases remaining between them.

CDR3 amino acids: CASSSTGARNTEAFF. For the CDR3, the DNA is TGTGCCAGCAGTTCAACAGGGGCTCGGAACACTGAAGCTTTCTTT. The rearrangement joins TRBV28 to TRBJ1-1; 7 positions agree with TRBD1. The CDR3 length is 15 residues. Looked up from germline, CDR1 is MDHEN and CDR2 is SYDVKM. The trim removed 4 bases at V and 1 base at J, leaving 6 bases unmatched.

This clone was observed once. The rearrangement links TRBV6-5 to TRBJ2-3, with D unclear. This CDR3 comprises 13 residues. V gave up 10 bases and J gave up 3 bases, with 14 bases separating them. Germline CDR1 reads MNHEY; CDR2 reads SVGAGI. In DNA form, the CDR3 reads TGTGCCACCACCGCCCCCGGAACAGATACGCAGTATTTT. Protein: CATTAPGTDTQYF.

The chain has TRBV19 and TRBJ1-1; D perhaps matches TRBD1 (5 bases). Germline V gene sequence: CDR1 LNHDA, CDR2 SQIVND (reference sequence). The V and J ends lost 3 bases and 5 bases respectively, with 13 bases between them. The CDR3 loop spans 14 amino acids. The CDR3 spells CASSILTDGTEAFF. In nucleotides, the CDR3 is TGTGCCAGTAGTATTTTGACAGATGGGACTGAAGCTTTCTTT.

This rearrangement joins TRBV27 to TRBJ1-1, with TRBD1 as a possible D gene (5 bases). This CDR3 has 15 amino acids. With 0 bases removed from V and 5 bases from J, the gap between germline ends came to 13 bases. Looked up from germline, CDR1 is MNHEY and CDR2 is SMNVEV (reference sequence). The CDR3 bases are TGTGCCAGCAGTTTATCGCGGCAGGGCAATACTGAAGCTTTCTTT. Amino acids: CASSLSRQGNTEAFF.

The chain joins TRBV11-2 to TRBJ2-1, with TRBD2 matching 8 bases. With V trimmed by 5 bases and J by 8 bases, 2 bases remained unmatched. The CDR3 loop spans 12 amino acids. Germline V gene sequence: CDR1 SGHAT, CDR2 FQNNGV. CDR3 sequence reads: CASSGGGYEQFF. CDR3 nucleotide sequence: TGTGCCAGCAGCGGCGGGGGGTATGAGCAGTTCTTC.

This chain joins TRBV2 and TRBJ2-3; D uncertain. Deletions cut 8 bases from V and 4 bases from J, with 10 bases between. CDR3 length: 12 amino acids. CDR1 is SNHLY, CDR2 FYNNEI, per germline. CDR3 sequence (DNA): TGTGCCAGCCGTTATGAGTCAGATACGCAGTATTTT. This translates into CASRYESDTQYF.

The chain is built from TRBV6-5 and TRBJ2-4, with 7 nucleotides matching TRBD2. The length of the CDR3 is 14 residues. Trimming took 6 bases from V and 9 from J; bases not matched to a gene: 11. CDR1 and CDR2 from the germline V gene are MNHEY and SVGAGI. The CDR3 loop reads CASRVAGEVGIQYF. CDR3 bases: TGTGCCAGCAGGGTCGCGGGGGAGGTCGGCATTCAGTACTTC.

The chain has TRBV5-8 and TRBJ1-5; D possibly corresponds to TRBD1 (5 bases). The germline V gene encodes CDR1 SGHTS and CDR2 YDEGEE. There are 18 residues in the CDR3. Deletions cut 1 base from V and 4 bases from J, with 21 bases between. CDR3 sequence reads: CASSLWGGSGTQNQPQHF. The CDR3 bases are TGTGCCAGCAGCTTGTGGGGAGGATCCGGGACCCAAAATCAGCCCCAGCATTTT.

This clone was seen just once. The chain combines TRBV25-1 with TRBJ2-2; D is perhaps TRBD1 (5 bases). The CDR3 is 18 amino acids. Trimming took off 0 bases at V and 1 base at J, with 15 bases between the two ends. Germline V CDR1 and CDR2: MGHDK, SYGVNS. CDR3 protein: CASSEYWSGQLNTGELFF. CDR3 nucleotide sequence: TGTGCCAGCAGTGAATATTGGTCAGGGCAGTTGAACACCGGGGAGCTGTTTTTT.

CDR3 nucleotide sequence: TGTGCCAGCAGTTCCGGACAGGGTAACTATGGCTACACCTTC. Residues: CASSSGQGNYGYTF. The chain joins TRBV27 to TRBJ1-2, with 8 bases lining up with TRBD1. Looked up from germline, CDR1 is MNHEY and CDR2 is SMNVEV (reference sequence). The V segment lost 4 bases and the J segment 1 base; nucleotides outside the gene matches: 2. This CDR3 is 14 amino acids long.

V gene TRBV5-1 combines with J gene TRBJ2-7; 10 bases map to TRBD1. Trimming at V came to 4 bases and at J to 3 bases, leaving 4 bases not matched to a gene. The length of the CDR3 is 14 residues. Germline V gene data show CDR1 as SGHRS and CDR2 as YFSETQ. The CDR3 DNA follows: TGCGCCAGCAGCCCTTGGACAGGGGGCTACGAGCAGTACTTC. Encoded protein: CASSPWTGGYEQYF.

The chain carries TRBV27 and TRBJ2-5, with 10 positions matching TRBD1. Trimming cost V 2 bases and J 2 bases; bases outside gene matches: 5. This CDR3 contains 16 residues. From germline, CDR1 is MNHEY and CDR2 SMNVEV (reference sequence). The CDR3 nucleotides read TGTGCCAGCAGTTTAAGTAGGACAGGGGGGCAAGAGACCCAGTACTTC. The encoded protein is CASSLSRTGGQETQYF.

This clone appeared once. The chain carries TRBV30 and TRBJ2-1; D gene ambiguous. V lost 5 bases and J 5 bases, leaving 4 bases between the germline ends. This CDR3 is 10 amino acids long. Germline V gene sequence: CDR1 GTSNPN, CDR2 SVGIG (reference sequence). CDR3 sequence reads: CAWGHNEQFF. As DNA, the CDR3 is TGTGCCTGGGGCCACAATGAGCAGTTCTTC.

The count of this clone is one. J is TRBJ2-5 and V is TRBV27; the match to TRBD2 covers 8 bases. After removal of 7 bases from V and 5 bases from J, the junction contained 15 bases not matched to a gene. Germline assignment: CDR1 MNHEY and CDR2 SMNVEV (reference sequence). This CDR3 has 16 amino acids. This CDR3 is CASKLLAARGGETQYF. DNA of the CDR3: TGTGCCAGCAAACTACTAGCGGCCAGGGGTGGGGAGACCCAGTACTTC.

The chain uses TRBV15 and TRBJ2-7, with TRBD1 matching 9 bases. J gave up 2 bases and V 3 bases, and 5 bases lay outside the gene matches. The CDR3 has 15 residues. Germline values: CDR1 LNHNV, CDR2 YYDKDF (reference sequence). The CDR3 spells CATSRGGTGTYEQYF. The CDR3 region has the DNA TGTGCCACCAGCAGGGGAGGGACAGGGACCTACGAGCAGTACTTC.

This chain joins TRBV7-8 and TRBJ1-5; no firm D call. This CDR3 has 13 amino acids. Trimming shortened V by 7 bases and J by 0 bases, and 7 bases separated the two germline ends. The germline V gene encodes CDR1 SGHVS and CDR2 FQNEAQ. DNA for the CDR3: TGTGCCAGCATGCGGGGTAGCAATCAGCCCCAGCATTTT. It is translated as CASMRGSNQPQHF. Full variable domain (missing parts from reference TRBV7-8 and TRBJ1-5): GAGVSQSPRYKVAKRGQDVALRCDPISGHVSLFWYQQALGQGPEFLTYFQNEAQLDKSGLPSDRFFAERPEGSVSTLKIQRTQQEDSAVYLCASMRGSNQPQHFGDGTRLSIL.

The V call is TRBV7-2, the J call TRBJ1-6; no definite D call. V gave up 7 bases and J gave up 4 bases, with 11 bases separating them. The CDR3 has 14 residues. Germline assignment: CDR1 SGHTA and CDR2 FQGNSA. The CDR3 coding sequence is TGTGCCAGCACCCGAGACGGGTATAATTCACCCCTCCACTTT. Protein: CASTRDGYNSPLHF.

This clone was observed once. V usage is TRBV6-6 and J usage is TRBJ2-7; D might be TRBD1 or TRBD2, each matching 5 bases. V dropped 7 bases and J dropped 3 bases, with 16 bases sitting between them. The length of the CDR3 is 14 residues. Germline CDR1 MNHNY, CDR2 SVGAGI (reference sequence). The CDR3 loop reads CASISRDGNYEQYV. CDR3 nucleotides: TGTGCCAGCATCTCACGGGACGGCAACTACGAGCAGTACGTC.

The chain recombines TRBV19 with TRBJ2-2, with D perhaps matching TRBD1 (5 bases). The CDR3 extends over 13 amino acids. Germline V gene lookup returns CDR1 LNHDA and CDR2 SQIVND (reference sequence). Trimming left V 3 bases short and J 5 bases short, with 7 bases between. This chain's CDR3 is CASSMGPTGELFF. DNA of the CDR3: TGTGCCAGTAGTATGGGGCCGACCGGGGAGCTGTTTTTT. Complete variable domain (other parts from reference TRBV19 and TRBJ2-2): DGGITQSPKYLFRKEGQNVTLSCEQNLNHDAMYWYRQDPGQGLRLIYYSQIVNDFQKGDIAEGYSVSREKKESFPLTVTSAQKNPTAFYLCASSMGPTGELFFGEGSRLTVL.

The chain uses TRBV30 and TRBJ1-4, with D possibly matching TRBD1 (6 bases). CDR1 GTSNPN and CDR2 SVGIG come from the germline V gene (reference sequence). This CDR3 comprises 16 residues. V was shortened by 3 bases and J by 7 bases, with 21 bases between the two germline ends. The CDR3 DNA reads TGTGCCTGGAGCGTAGGCCTCACAGGGATCCCTGAAAAACTGTTTTTT. This translates into CAWSVGLTGIPEKLFF.

J is TRBJ1-5 and V is TRBV5-6; no firm D call. V gave up 0 bases and J gave up 12 bases, with 10 bases separating them. Germline lookup yields CDR1 SGHDT and CDR2 YYEEEE. The CDR3 is 12 amino acids. As DNA, the CDR3 is TGTGCCAGCAGCTTGGTCGACGGCGTCCAGCATTTT. It encodes CASSLVDGVQHF.

The chain recombines TRBV18 with TRBJ1-5; D remains ambiguous. CDR3 length: 14 residues. The V gene's germline CDR1 is KGHSH and CDR2 LQKENI. Trimming removed 1 base from V and 6 bases from J, with 10 bases in between. DNA of the CDR3: TGTGCCAGCTCACCACAGGGATCGGGTCAGCCCCAGCATTTT. This translates into CASSPQGSGQPQHF.

The chain is built from TRBV11-3 and TRBJ2-5; D unresolved. The germline gives CDR1 SGHNT, CDR2 YENEEA. This CDR3 has 13 amino acids. V was trimmed by 0 bases and J by 1 base, leaving 3 bases between them. In DNA form, the CDR3 reads TGTGCCAGCAGCTTAGACAGCCAAGAGACCCAGTACTTC. It codes for CASSLDSQETQYF.

CDR3 nucleotide sequence: TGTGCCAGCAGCCCAAGGGACAGGGGTAATCAGCCCCAGCATTTT. It encodes CASSPRDRGNQPQHF. V is TRBV7-6 and J is TRBJ1-5; 10 positions match TRBD1. The V gene end was trimmed by 5 bases and the J gene end by 4 bases; junction bases not matched to a gene: 5. The CDR3 is 15 amino acids. Looked up from germline, CDR1 is SGHVS and CDR2 is FNYEAQ.

V gene TRBV19 combines with J gene TRBJ1-2, with D uncertain. Germline CDR1 is LNHDA and CDR2 is SQIVND (reference sequence). The CDR3 has 13 residues. V was trimmed by 6 bases and J by 6 bases, leaving 14 bases between them. The CDR3 protein is CASRERRFDGYTF. CDR3 nucleotides: TGTGCCAGTAGGGAGAGAAGGTTTGATGGCTACACCTTC.

The gene calls are TRBV19 and TRBJ1-5; 9 positions agree with TRBD1. V gave up 2 bases and J gave up 5 bases; unmatched junction bases: 1. In germline, CDR1 is LNHDA, CDR2 SQIVND (reference sequence). The CDR3 contains 14 residues. The CDR3 sequence: CASSIRTGDQPQHF. CDR3 in DNA: TGTGCCAGTAGTATACGGACAGGGGATCAGCCCCAGCATTTT.

J is TRBJ1-4 and V is TRBV15; D is ambiguous. The CDR3 runs to 16 residues. Trimming took 1 base from V and 2 from J, leaving 11 bases between them. Germline CDR1 LNHNV, CDR2 YYDKDF (reference sequence). The CDR3 sequence: CATSRVPIQTNEKLFF. The CDR3 DNA follows: TGTGCCACCAGCAGAGTTCCAATCCAGACTAATGAAAAACTGTTTTTT.

This clone was picked up a small number of times. At one boundary the junction diverges from the germline segment, which might be a read error. This chain joins TRBV7-8 and TRBJ1-2; no definite D call. CDR3 length equals 13 residues. Germline V lookup: CDR1 SGHVS, CDR2 FQNEAQ. The CDR3 sequence: CASSLSNNHGYTF. The CDR3 DNA sequence: TGTGCCAGCAGCTTAAGCAATAACCATGGCTACACCTTC.